The 17 T cell receptor beta chains presented below share a single source sample, sequenced in a study of blood T cell repertoires in COVID-19. Using immunoSEQ multiplex PCR, the repertoire was profiled, and TCRdb retains in-frame clones only, with some absent. In the table there are some 120,000 clones, approximately 90% of which are singletons. Sample: peripheral blood. These receptors were collected from a man aged 50 or older with COVID-19, enrolled during active disease.

This chain links TRBV5-1 with TRBJ2-7, with D maybe TRBD1 (6 bases). This CDR3 spans 13 amino acids. CDR1 and CDR2 (germline): SGHRS, YFSETQ. V lost 4 bases to trimming and J lost 6 bases, with 14 bases between them. CDR3 residues: CASSRKQGGEQYV. The CDR3 DNA is TGCGCCAGCAGCCGGAAACAGGGCGGCGAGCAGTACGTC.

V gene TRBV11-2 combines with J gene TRBJ1-1, with D possibly matching TRBD1 (5 bases). Germline lookup yields CDR1 SGHAT and CDR2 FQNNGV. Trimming removed 2 bases at V and 7 bases at J, with 14 bases between. The CDR3 covers 14 residues. This CDR3 is CASSLSGGVDEAFF. The CDR3 DNA sequence: TGTGCCAGCAGCTTAAGTGGGGGGGTGGATGAAGCTTTCTTT.

V and J are TRBV7-2 and TRBJ2-3; 9 bases are shared with TRBD2. The V and J ends lost 5 bases and 0 bases, in that order; junction bases with no gene match: 9. The CDR3 is made up of 17 amino acids. Germline CDR1 is SGHTA and CDR2 is FQGNSA. CDR3 sequence (DNA): TGTGCCAGCAGCGGGCGGTTAGCGGGAGCCAGCACAGATACGCAGTATTTT. It specifies CASSGRLAGASTDTQYF.

V is TRBV4-2 and J is TRBJ2-1, with TRBD2 as a possible D gene (6 bases). CDR3 length equals 17 residues. Trimming took off 0 bases at V and 7 bases at J, with 19 bases between the two ends. The V gene's germline CDR1 is LGHNA and CDR2 YNFKEQ. In DNA, the CDR3 is TGTGCCAGCAGCCAAGATCCCCGGTCAACGGGAGTTAATGAGCAGTTCTTC. Translated: CASSQDPRSTGVNEQFF.

The genes are TRBV30 and TRBJ2-7, with D maybe TRBD1 (6 bases). The CDR3 is 12 residues long. Trimming left V 4 bases short and J 7 bases short, with 14 bases between. The germline CDR1 and CDR2 sequences are GTSNPN and SVGIG (reference sequence). The CDR3 sequence: CAWNNRVGEQYF. CDR3 nucleotides: TGTGCCTGGAACAACAGGGTGGGGGAGCAGTACTTC.

V usage is TRBV9 and J usage is TRBJ2-3, with TRBD2 matching 8 bases. The CDR3 length is 15 residues. V lost 3 bases and J lost 5; bases outside the gene matches: 8. The germline V gene has CDR1 SGDLS and CDR2 YYNGEE. CDR3 protein: CASSASGSSIDTQYF. CDR3 sequence (DNA): TGTGCCAGCAGCGCGAGCGGGAGTTCTATAGATACGCAGTATTTT.

This clone occurred once. The V gene is TRBV7-2, the J gene TRBJ1-3; tentative D call: TRBD1 (5 bases). The CDR3 contains 15 residues. The V end was cut by 1 base, the J end by 8 bases, with 15 bases between. Germline CDR1 SGHTA, CDR2 FQGNSA. CDR3 loop: CASSLGYSGRDTIYF. In DNA form, the CDR3 reads TGTGCCAGCAGCTTAGGGTACTCAGGGAGGGACACCATATATTTT.

This clone was counted a single time. The rearrangement joins TRBV10-3 to TRBJ2-3; 10 nucleotides match TRBD2. Germline-derived CDR1 and CDR2 are ENHRY and SYGVKD. CDR3 length: 16 amino acids. V shed 3 bases and J 6 bases; nucleotides not matched to a gene: 9. The CDR3 sequence: CAISDPGLASKDTQYF. As DNA, the CDR3 is TGTGCCATCAGTGATCCGGGACTAGCGTCAAAGGATACGCAGTATTTT.

V and J are TRBV4-3 and TRBJ1-2, with D unclear. Trimming left V 0 bases short and J 2 bases short, with 13 bases between. This CDR3 is 16 amino acids long. Germline-derived CDR1 and CDR2 are LGHNA and YSLEER. The CDR3 spells CASSQERGLVNYGYTF. The DNA of the CDR3 is TGCGCCAGCAGCCAAGAACGAGGGTTAGTCAACTATGGCTACACCTTC.

This clone was recorded once. The rearrangement joins TRBV6-5 to TRBJ1-6; TRBD1 matches at 7 bases. The V gene's germline CDR1 is MNHEY and CDR2 SVGAGI. With 6 bases clipped from V and 7 bases from J, the junction kept 6 bases outside the gene matches. The CDR3 is 14 amino acids. In nucleotides, the CDR3 is TGTGCCAGCAGGGCCGGGACAGAGAATTCACCCCTCCACTTT. Its protein is CASRAGTENSPLHF.

With respect to this clone: This sample also contains other DNA sequences that code for the same CDR3. The chain carries TRBV6-1 and TRBJ1-5, with TRBD1 matching over 10 bases. CDR3 size: 15 residues. V shed 2 bases and J 5 bases; nucleotides not matched to a gene: 3. In germline, CDR1 is MNHNS, CDR2 SASEGT. CDR3 loop: CASSERDRGDQPQHF. CDR3 DNA sequence: TGTGCCAGCAGTGAAAGGGACAGGGGAGATCAGCCCCAGCATTTT.

The chain links TRBV6-5 to TRBJ2-2, with TRBD2 identical over 11 bases. Looked up from germline, CDR1 is MNHEY and CDR2 is SVGAGI. This CDR3 comprises 15 residues. V dropped 0 bases and J dropped 7; count of bases not matched to a gene: 1. The CDR3 bases are TGTGCCAGCAGTTACTCCGGACTAGCGGGCGGGGAGCTGTTTTTT. The encoded protein is CASSYSGLAGGELFF.

This chain uses TRBV28 with TRBJ2-5, with TRBD1 matching over 7 bases. J was trimmed by 4 bases and V by 5 bases; bases with no gene match: 10. CDR3 length: 15 residues. Per the germline V gene, CDR1 is MDHEN and CDR2 is SYDVKM. CDR3 nucleotide sequence: TGTGCCAGCAGTCCCCCGACAGGGCCTCGAGAGACCCAGTACTTC. This sequence encodes CASSPPTGPRETQYF.

This clone was recorded only once. The chain carries TRBV28 and TRBJ1-1; 8 bases are a match to TRBD1. V was clipped by 8 bases and J by 5 bases; unmatched bases: 10. The CDR3 is made up of 14 amino acids. Per germline, CDR1 MDHEN and CDR2 SYDVKM. The CDR3 nucleotides are TGTGCCAGCCGAACCGGACAGGGTTGGACTGAAGCTTTCTTT. Translated, it gives CASRTGQGWTEAFF. The variable domain in full, with the rest retrieved from reference TRBV28 and TRBJ1-1, is DVKVTQSSRYLVKRTGEKVFLECVQDMDHENMFWYRQDPGLGLRLIYFSYDVKMKEKGDIPEGYSVSREKKERFSLILESASTNQTSMYLCASRTGQGWTEAFFGQGTRLTVV.

V gene TRBV7-6 combines with J gene TRBJ1-4; TRBD1 matches at 7 bases. J was trimmed by 2 bases and V by 5 bases; bases with no gene match: 11. CDR3 length equals 17 residues. Germline V lookup: CDR1 SGHVS, CDR2 FNYEAQ. This CDR3 reads CASSPGDRGLTNEKLFF. For the CDR3, the DNA is TGTGCCAGCAGCCCAGGGGACAGAGGGCTCACTAATGAAAAACTGTTTTTT.

The V and J genes are TRBV27 and TRBJ2-3, with a possible D match to TRBD2 (6 bases). V was cut by 7 bases and J by 11 bases, with 16 bases left in between. This CDR3 region has 12 residues. Looked up from germline, CDR1 is MNHEY and CDR2 is SMNVEV (reference sequence). In DNA form, the CDR3 reads TGTGCCAGCAAGTATGGGACTGGGATGCAGTATTTT. It is translated as CASKYGTGMQYF.

V usage is TRBV13 and J usage is TRBJ2-3; TRBD2 aligns across 8 bases. Germline V gene lookup returns CDR1 PRHDT and CDR2 FYEKMQ (reference sequence). The length of the CDR3 is 16 residues. J was trimmed by 3 bases and V by 3 bases; bases with no gene match: 8. CDR3 sequence: CASSFRLAGKTDTQYF. The DNA of the CDR3 is TGTGCCAGCAGCTTCAGGTTAGCGGGAAAGACAGATACGCAGTATTTT. Looking up the rest from reference TRBV13 and TRBJ2-3 gives the full variable domain: AAGVIQSPRHLIKEKRETATLKCYPIPRHDTVYWYQQGPGQDPQFLISFYEKMQSDKGSIPDRFSAQQFSDYHSELNMSSLELGDSALYFCASSFRLAGKTDTQYFGPGTRLTVL.